This TCR beta chain was recorded in a study of a mutant IDH1 vaccine in newly diagnosed glioma. Worth noting for this clone: Antigen specificity is unknown.

In germline, CDR1 is MNHNY, CDR2 SVGAGI (reference sequence). Trimming pared 7 bases from V and 3 bases from J, leaving 13 bases between. The CDR3 has 13 residues. Profiled with immunoSEQ multiplex PCR; TCRdb holds only in-frame clones, not every one. Altogether under 150,000 clones are present, roughly 90% being singletons, with the ten largest covering under 0.8%. Time point defined: week 11, during vaccination. Doses comprised 300 ug of mutant IDH1 20-mer peptide each, plus topical imiquimod. The source of this sequence is a woman between 45 and 65 years old with glioma. V usage is TRBV6-6 and J usage is TRBJ2-7; either TRBD1 or TRBD2 may fit D (6 bases each). Specimen: PBMCs, collected from a glioma patient whose treatment included an IDH1 peptide vaccine. The CDR3 here is CASKGGRGYEQYF. The CDR3 DNA follows: TGTGCCAGCAAGGGGGGTCGGGGCTACGAGCAGTACTTC.